The sequence of this T cell receptor (beta chain) was determined in a study of tissue T cells after allogeneic stem cell transplantation. The time point here: mouse harvest day 7 after allogeneic transplant. Tail vein injection delivered 10^7 T-cell-depleted bone marrow cells and 10^6 splenic CD5+ T cells. This mouse GVHD model was MHC-mismatched B6 to BALB/c, profiled day 7 or 14. Some clones are missing from TCRdb's copy, which holds only in-frame ones; the method was immunoSEQ multiplex PCR. The sample has thousands of clones, around 64% seen once. Note on this clone: The gene names given are mouse names. The read terminates 1 residue ahead of where the CDR3 ends, so the germline J gene completes it.

In germline, CDR1 is NSQYPW, CDR2 LRSPGD (reference sequence). Trimming left V 1 base short and J 0 bases short, with 3 bases between. The CDR3 length is 14 residues. The clonotype comes from a female BALB/c mouse given C57BL/6 T cells with graft-versus-host disease after an allogeneic hematopoietic cell transplant. The sample was spleen. The chain links TRBV1 to TRBJ1-4; D remains unclear. The CDR3 region is CTCSAVISNERLFF. CDR3 bases read: TGCACCTGCAGTGCAGTGATTTCCAACGAAAGATTATTT. Full variable domain (missing parts from reference TRBV1 and TRBJ1-4): VTLLEQNPRWRLVPRGQAVNLRCILKNSQYPWMSWYQQDLQKQLQWLFTLRSPGDKEVKSLPGADYLATRVTDTELRLQVANMSQGRTLYCTCSAVISNERLFFGHGTKLSVL.